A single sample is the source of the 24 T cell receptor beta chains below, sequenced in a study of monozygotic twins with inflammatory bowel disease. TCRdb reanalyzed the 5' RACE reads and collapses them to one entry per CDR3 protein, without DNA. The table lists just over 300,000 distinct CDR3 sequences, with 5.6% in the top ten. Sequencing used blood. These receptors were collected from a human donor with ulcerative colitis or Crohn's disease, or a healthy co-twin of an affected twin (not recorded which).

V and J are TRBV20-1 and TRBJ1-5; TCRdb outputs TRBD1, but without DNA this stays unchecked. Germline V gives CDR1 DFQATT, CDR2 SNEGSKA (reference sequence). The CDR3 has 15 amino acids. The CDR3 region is CSARDPWTVNQPQHF.

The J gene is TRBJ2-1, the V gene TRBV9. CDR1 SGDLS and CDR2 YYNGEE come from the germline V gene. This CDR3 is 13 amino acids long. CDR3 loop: CASSVAQYNEQFF.

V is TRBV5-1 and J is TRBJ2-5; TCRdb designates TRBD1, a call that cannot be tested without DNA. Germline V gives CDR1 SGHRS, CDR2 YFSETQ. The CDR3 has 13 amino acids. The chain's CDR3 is CASSLAGDETQYF.

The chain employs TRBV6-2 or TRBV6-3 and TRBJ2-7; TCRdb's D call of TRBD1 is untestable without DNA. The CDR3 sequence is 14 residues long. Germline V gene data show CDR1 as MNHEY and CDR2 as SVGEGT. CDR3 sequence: CASSYTGGWNEQYF.

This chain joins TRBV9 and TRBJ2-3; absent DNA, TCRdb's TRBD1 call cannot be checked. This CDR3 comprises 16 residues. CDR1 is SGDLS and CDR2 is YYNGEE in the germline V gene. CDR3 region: CASSSRGRAVTDTQYF.

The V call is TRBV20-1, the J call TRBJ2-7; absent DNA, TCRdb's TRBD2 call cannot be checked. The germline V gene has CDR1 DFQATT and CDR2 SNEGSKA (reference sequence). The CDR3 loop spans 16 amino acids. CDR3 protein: CSARVIPGTSSYEQYF.

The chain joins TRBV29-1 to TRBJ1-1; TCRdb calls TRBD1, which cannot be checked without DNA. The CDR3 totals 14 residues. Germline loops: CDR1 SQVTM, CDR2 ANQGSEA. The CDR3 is CSVEKAGGRTEAFF. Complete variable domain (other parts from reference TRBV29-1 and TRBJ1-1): SAVISQKPSRDICQRGTSLTIQCQVDSQVTMMFWYRQQPGQSLTLIATANQGSEATYESGFVIDKFPISRPNLTFSTLTVSNMSPEDSSIYLCSVEKAGGRTEAFFGQGTRLTVV.

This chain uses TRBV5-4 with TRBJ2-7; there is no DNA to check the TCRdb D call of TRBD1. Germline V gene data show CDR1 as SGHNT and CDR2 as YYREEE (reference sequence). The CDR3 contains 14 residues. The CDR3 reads CASGNDRYSYEQYF.

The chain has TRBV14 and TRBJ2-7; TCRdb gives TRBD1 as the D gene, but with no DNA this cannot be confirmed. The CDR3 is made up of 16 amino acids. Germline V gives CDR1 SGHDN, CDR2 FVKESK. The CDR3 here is CASSLLRGRNSYEQYF.

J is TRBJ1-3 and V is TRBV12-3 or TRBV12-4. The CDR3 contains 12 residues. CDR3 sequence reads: CASTPHGNTIYF.

The CDR3 protein is CASRTRQSSMNTEAFF. The chain links TRBV6-1 to TRBJ1-1. This CDR3 has 16 amino acids. Per germline, CDR1 MNHNS and CDR2 SASEGT.

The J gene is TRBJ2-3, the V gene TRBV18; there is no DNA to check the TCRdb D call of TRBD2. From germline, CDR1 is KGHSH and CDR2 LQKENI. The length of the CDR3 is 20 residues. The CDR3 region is CASSPSGVSSSGRRMDTQYF.

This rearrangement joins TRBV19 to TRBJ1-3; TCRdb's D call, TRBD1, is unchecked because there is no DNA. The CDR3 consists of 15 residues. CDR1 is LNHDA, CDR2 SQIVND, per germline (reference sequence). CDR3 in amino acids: CASRGTVLSGNTIYF.

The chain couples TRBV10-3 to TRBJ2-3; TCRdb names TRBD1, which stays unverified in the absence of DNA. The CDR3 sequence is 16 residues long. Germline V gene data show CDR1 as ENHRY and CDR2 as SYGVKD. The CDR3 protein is CAISESNEARRDTQYF.

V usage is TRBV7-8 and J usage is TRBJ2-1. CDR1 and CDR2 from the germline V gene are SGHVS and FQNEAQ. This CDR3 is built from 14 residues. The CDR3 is CASSQRPDTDEQFF.

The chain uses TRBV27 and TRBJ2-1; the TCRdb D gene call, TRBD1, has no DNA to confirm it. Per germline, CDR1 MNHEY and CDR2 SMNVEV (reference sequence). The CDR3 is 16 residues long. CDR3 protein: CASSLSRGHLLDEQFF.

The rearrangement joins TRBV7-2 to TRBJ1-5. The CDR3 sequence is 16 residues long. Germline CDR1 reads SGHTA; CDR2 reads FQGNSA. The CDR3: CASSLAGVMINQPQHF. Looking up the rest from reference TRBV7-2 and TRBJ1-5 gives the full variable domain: GAGVSQSPSNKVTEKGKDVELRCDPISGHTALYWYRQSLGQGLEFLIYFQGNSAPDKSGLPSDRFSAERTGGSVSTLTIQRTQQEDSAVYLCASSLAGVMINQPQHFGDGTRLSIL.

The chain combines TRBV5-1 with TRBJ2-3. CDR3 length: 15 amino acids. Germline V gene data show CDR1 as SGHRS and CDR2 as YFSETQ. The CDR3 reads CASSLGSQSTDTQYF.

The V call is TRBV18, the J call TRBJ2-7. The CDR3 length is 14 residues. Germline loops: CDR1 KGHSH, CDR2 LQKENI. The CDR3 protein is CASSSGQTSHEQYF.

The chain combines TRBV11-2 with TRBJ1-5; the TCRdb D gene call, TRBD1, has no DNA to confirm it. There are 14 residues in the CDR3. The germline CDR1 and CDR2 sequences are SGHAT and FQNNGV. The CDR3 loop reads CASSLGAGKQPQHF.

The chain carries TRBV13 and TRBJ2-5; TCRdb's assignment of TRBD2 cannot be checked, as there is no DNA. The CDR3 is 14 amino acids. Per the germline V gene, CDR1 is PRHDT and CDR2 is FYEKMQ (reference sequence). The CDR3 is CASSLIAERETQYF.

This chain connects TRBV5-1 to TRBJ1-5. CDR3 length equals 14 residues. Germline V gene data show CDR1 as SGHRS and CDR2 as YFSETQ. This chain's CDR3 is CASSLKDSNQPQHF.

CDR3 loop: CSAKLAGGPPKNIQYF. The chain joins TRBV20-1 to TRBJ2-4; absent DNA, TCRdb's TRBD2 call cannot be checked. This CDR3 spans 16 amino acids. Germline CDR1 reads DFQATT; CDR2 reads SNEGSKA (reference sequence).

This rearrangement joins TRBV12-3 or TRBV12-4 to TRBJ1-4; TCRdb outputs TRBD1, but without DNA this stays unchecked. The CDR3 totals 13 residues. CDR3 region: CASTRSTNEKLFF.